These 18 T cell receptor beta chains came from one sample sequenced in a study of blood T cell repertoires in COVID-19. Sequenced by immunoSEQ multiplex PCR; TCRdb stores in-frame clones only, minus some. The sample has around 300,000 clones; about nine tenths are singletons. Sequencing was carried out using peripheral blood. Receptor source: a man in his fifties with active or convalescent COVID-19.

This rearrangement joins TRBV10-3 to TRBJ1-3; D not resolved. CDR3 length: 15 residues. V lost 9 bases and J lost 0, with 15 bases in between. Per germline, CDR1 ENHRY and CDR2 SYGVKD. The CDR3 loop is CAISSTDGSGNTIYF. The CDR3 DNA sequence: TGTGCCATTTCCTCCACAGACGGCTCTGGAAACACCATATATTTT.

The chain uses TRBV9 and TRBJ2-7; D gene ambiguous. The CDR3 spans 15 residues. Germline V gives CDR1 SGDLS, CDR2 YYNGEE. Trimming pared 5 bases from V and 2 bases from J, leaving 17 bases between. The CDR3 spells CASSTGDVGTYEQYF. Written as DNA, the CDR3 is TGTGCCAGCAGTACGGGTGACGTAGGTACCTACGAGCAGTACTTC.

This sequence joins TRBV29-1 and TRBJ2-1, with 8 bases that match TRBD1. The CDR3 is 14 residues long. V lost 7 bases and J lost 9; bases outside the gene matches: 14. Germline assignment: CDR1 SQVTM and CDR2 ANQGSEA. The CDR3 protein is CSAQDRVSTSEQFF. The CDR3 nucleotides read TGCAGCGCCCAGGACAGGGTGAGTACTAGTGAGCAGTTCTTC.

The J gene is TRBJ2-1, the V gene TRBV2; 7 nucleotides line up with TRBD1. Germline values: CDR1 SNHLY, CDR2 FYNNEI. V lost 7 bases, J lost 1 base, and 1 base stayed unmatched. The CDR3 has 13 residues. In DNA, the CDR3 is TGTGCCAGCACACAGGGGTCCTACAATGAGCAGTTCTTC. It yields the protein CASTQGSYNEQFF.

The chain recombines TRBV6-2 or TRBV6-3 with TRBJ1-6, with no clear D. CDR1 is MNHEY, CDR2 SVGEGT, per germline. CDR3 size: 13 residues. With 3 bases removed from V and 7 bases from J, the gap between germline ends came to 7 bases. The CDR3 coding sequence is TGTGCCAGCAGTTATGACTGGAATTCACCCCTCCACTTT. It yields the protein CASSYDWNSPLHF.

The chain recombines TRBV19 with TRBJ2-7; 7 bases match TRBD2. The CDR3 sequence is 13 residues long. CDR1 and CDR2 (germline): LNHDA, SQIVND (reference sequence). Trimming cost V 11 bases and J 7 bases; bases outside gene matches: 14. Here the CDR3 reads CALNPSGLREQYF. The DNA for the CDR3 is TGTGCCCTGAACCCTAGCGGTTTACGTGAGCAGTACTTC.

This clone has a single count. The rearrangement joins TRBV5-1 to TRBJ1-5, with D possibly being TRBD1 (5 bases). CDR1 is SGHRS, CDR2 YFSETQ, per germline. This CDR3 has 13 residues. Trimming removed 5 bases at V and 5 bases at J, with 11 bases between. The CDR3 protein is CASRGRDDQPQHF. The CDR3 coding sequence is TGCGCCAGCAGAGGGAGGGACGATCAGCCCCAGCATTTT.

This clone appeared a single time. This chain uses TRBV28 with TRBJ1-1; TRBD1 might be the D (5 bases). This CDR3 spans 16 amino acids. Germline V gene lookup returns CDR1 MDHEN and CDR2 SYDVKM. Trimming shortened V by 2 bases and J by 5 bases, and 18 bases separated the two germline ends. The CDR3 DNA sequence: TGTGCCAGCAGTTTAGGGGGGTCGTTATTCCGTACTGAAGCTTTCTTT. Translation: CASSLGGSLFRTEAFF.

This chain uses TRBV11-2 with TRBJ2-7, with D possibly TRBD2 on 5 matching bases. Trimming pared 2 bases from V and 2 bases from J, leaving 19 bases between. The CDR3 length is 17 residues. Germline V lookup: CDR1 SGHAT, CDR2 FQNNGV. For the CDR3, the DNA is TGTGCCAGCAGCTTATTCCCTTCGTCGAGCGGACCCTACGAGCAGTACTTC. Protein: CASSLFPSSSGPYEQYF. The full variable domain, its missing parts supplied by reference TRBV11-2 and TRBJ2-7, is EAGVAQSPRYKIIEKRQSVAFWCNPISGHATLYWYQQILGQGPKLLIQFQNNGVVDDSQLPKDRFSAERLKGVDSTLKIQPAKLEDSAVYLCASSLFPSSSGPYEQYFGPGTRLTVT.

The rearrangement uses TRBV24-1 and TRBJ2-3; 15 bases map to TRBD2. V was pared by 0 bases and J by 5 bases, with 2 bases of the junction left unmatched. CDR1 is KGHDR, CDR2 SFDVKD, per germline. This CDR3 is 17 amino acids long. CDR3 in amino acids: CATSDLGLAGGEDTQYF. The CDR3 region has the DNA TGTGCCACCAGTGATTTGGGACTAGCGGGAGGGGAAGATACGCAGTATTTT.

V gene TRBV5-1 combines with J gene TRBJ2-7, with 7 bases fitting TRBD1. Germline assignment: CDR1 SGHRS and CDR2 YFSETQ. The CDR3 runs 14 residues. V lost 3 bases and J lost 3; bases outside the gene matches: 6. The CDR3 reads CASSWGTDDYEQYF. The CDR3 DNA follows: TGCGCCAGCAGCTGGGGGACAGATGACTACGAGCAGTACTTC.

This rearrangement joins TRBV18 to TRBJ1-2; D is ambiguous. Between the trimmed V and J ends, which lost 0 bases and 7 bases, there was a span of 12 bases. Per germline, CDR1 KGHSH and CDR2 LQKENI. The CDR3 is 14 residues long. The CDR3 region has the DNA TGTGCCAGCTCACCACCCGCCGGAGCCCTTGGCTACACCTTC. Residues: CASSPPAGALGYTF. The full variable domain, with the rest looked up from reference TRBV18 and TRBJ1-2, is NAGVMQNPRHLVRRRGQEARLRCSPMKGHSHVYWYRQLPEEGLKFMVYLQKENIIDESGMPKERFSAEFPKEGPSILRIQQVVRGDSAAYFCASSPPAGALGYTFGSGTRLTVV.

The chain combines TRBV19 with TRBJ1-5; 7 bases are a match to TRBD1. The germline V gene encodes CDR1 LNHDA and CDR2 SQIVND (reference sequence). Trimming took 4 bases from V and 7 from J; bases not matched to a gene: 4. This CDR3 has 13 residues. CDR3 bases: TGTGCCAGTAGTAAGACAGGGATCCAGCCCCAGCATTTT. It encodes CASSKTGIQPQHF.

J is TRBJ1-2 and V is TRBV12-3 or TRBV12-4; D ambiguous. The CDR3 sequence is 13 residues long. V lost 0 bases and J 6 bases, leaving 8 bases between the germline ends. The CDR3 DNA sequence: TGTGCCAGCAGTTTAGCGGGCCTTAATGGCTACACCTTC. It codes for CASSLAGLNGYTF.

Many counts were recorded for this clone. The same CDR3 also results from other DNA sequences found in this sample. The gene calls are TRBV28 and TRBJ1-4, with D perhaps matching TRBD1 (6 bases). The CDR3 is 16 residues long. Trimming removed 6 bases from V and 7 bases from J, with 21 bases in between. CDR1 is MDHEN, CDR2 SYDVKM, per germline. This CDR3 reads CASRHHVGGGGEKLFF. The DNA of the CDR3 is TGTGCCAGCAGGCATCACGTGGGGGGCGGGGGTGAAAAACTGTTTTTT.

V usage is TRBV3-1 (or the pseudogene TRBV3-2) and J usage is TRBJ2-3; a weak D match, TRBD1 (5 bases). V lost 3 bases to trimming and J lost 5 bases, with 12 bases between them. From germline, CDR1 is LGHDT and CDR2 YNNKEL (reference sequence). This CDR3 has 14 amino acids. In nucleotides, the CDR3 is TGTGCCAGCAGCCAGTATCTTACAGGAGATACGCAGTATTTT. It encodes CASSQYLTGDTQYF.

This chain uses TRBV18 with TRBJ2-5, with 8 bases matching TRBD1. The CDR3 has 16 amino acids. Germline assignment: CDR1 KGHSH and CDR2 LQKENI. V trimming: 1 base; J trimming: 5 bases; junction bases outside the gene matches: 9. The CDR3 DNA is TGTGCCAGCTCACCACGGCCACAGGGGGACGATGAGACCCAGTACTTC. Translated: CASSPRPQGDDETQYF.

The CDR3 protein is CASSQEGRGAAGELFF. The DNA of the CDR3 is TGTGCCAGCAGCCAAGAAGGGAGGGGAGCGGCCGGGGAGCTGTTTTTT. The gene calls are TRBV3-1 (or the pseudogene TRBV3-2) and TRBJ2-2; 7 positions match TRBD2. This CDR3 contains 16 residues. V trimming: 0 bases; J trimming: 6 bases; junction bases outside the gene matches: 7. Germline CDR1 is LGHDT and CDR2 is YNNKEL (reference sequence).